These 13 T cell receptor beta chains share one sample of origin, sequenced in a study of blood T cell repertoires in COVID-19. Some clones are missing from TCRdb's copy, which holds only in-frame ones; the method was immunoSEQ multiplex PCR. This sample has almost 350,000 clones, with approximately 91% found just once. Sequenced sample: PBMCs or T cells enriched from blood (not recorded which). Every receptor here comes from a woman in her thirties who had been exposed to COVID-19.

The chain employs TRBV27 and TRBJ1-2; 7 nucleotides match TRBD1. The germline V gene encodes CDR1 MNHEY and CDR2 SMNVEV (reference sequence). The J segment lost 3 bases and the V segment lost 3 bases, leaving 10 bases of the junction unmatched. The CDR3 consists of 16 residues. CDR3 bases: TGTGCCAGCAGTTTCCATGGCCCACAGGGGCACTATGGCTACACCTTC. Translation gives CASSFHGPQGHYGYTF.

This sequence joins TRBV7-9 and TRBJ2-3, with D maybe TRBD2 (5 bases). The germline CDR1 and CDR2 sequences are SEHNR and FQNEAQ (reference sequence). Between the trimmed V and J ends, which lost 4 bases and 0 bases, there was a span of 5 bases. CDR3 length: 13 amino acids. The CDR3 loop is CASSSGSTDTQYF. CDR3 sequence (DNA): TGTGCCAGCAGCTCGGGGAGCACAGATACGCAGTATTTT.

CDR3 coding DNA: TGTGCCAGTAGTATCCGGGACAGGGGCTATGGCTACACCTTC. It yields the protein CASSIRDRGYGYTF. This rearrangement joins TRBV19 to TRBJ1-2, with TRBD1 matching over 10 bases. CDR3 length: 14 residues. Germline-derived CDR1 and CDR2 are LNHDA and SQIVND (reference sequence). V was clipped by 3 bases and J by 4 bases; unmatched bases: 2.

CDR3 coding DNA: TGCAGTGCTAGTTCGGGGCTGGGGACTACTGGAGAGCAGTACTTC. This sequence encodes CSASSGLGTTGEQYF. The rearrangement links TRBV20-1 to TRBJ2-7; 7 bases agree with TRBD2. The CDR3 runs to 15 residues. Germline trimming cut 3 bases from V and 7 bases from J; bases unmatched to any gene: 15. CDR1 is DFQATT, CDR2 SNEGSKA, per germline (reference sequence).

The J gene is TRBJ1-2, the V gene TRBV12-3 or TRBV12-4; TRBD1 might be the D (6 bases). V was shortened by 5 bases and J by 8 bases, with 12 bases between the two germline ends. CDR3 length: 12 residues. CDR3 coding DNA: TGTGCCAGCAGTAGGGGGGGGGACGGCTACACCTTC. The encoded protein is CASSRGGDGYTF.

The chain is built from TRBV19 and TRBJ2-7; D might be TRBD1 (5 bases). The CDR3 runs to 16 residues. Germline lookup yields CDR1 LNHDA and CDR2 SQIVND (reference sequence). Trimming removed 5 bases from V and 2 bases from J, with 19 bases in between. The CDR3 DNA reads TGTGCCAGTAGTCAGTGGACATCGGTAAGGACCTACGAGCAGTACTTC. It codes for CASSQWTSVRTYEQYF.

J is TRBJ1-1 and V is TRBV12-5, with TRBD1 matching 7 bases. Germline V gene lookup returns CDR1 LGHNT and CDR2 FRNRAP. The CDR3 spans 15 residues. J was trimmed by 5 bases and V by 2 bases; bases with no gene match: 8. The chain's CDR3 is CASGLKGAGWTEAFF. In nucleotides, the CDR3 is TGTGCTAGTGGTTTGAAGGGGGCTGGTTGGACTGAAGCTTTCTTT.

The J gene is TRBJ2-4, the V gene TRBV19, with 7 positions matching TRBD1. The CDR3 has 15 residues. The V gene end was trimmed by 5 bases and the J gene end by 4 bases; junction bases not matched to a gene: 8. Germline V gives CDR1 LNHDA, CDR2 SQIVND (reference sequence). CDR3 DNA: TGTGCCAGTAGTCTCACAGGGGCGCGTAAAAACATTCAGTACTTC. Encoded protein: CASSLTGARKNIQYF.

V is TRBV28 and J is TRBJ1-1; D uncertain. Germline values: CDR1 MDHEN, CDR2 SYDVKM. The CDR3 is 13 amino acids. The V gene lost 4 bases and the J gene lost 0 bases, with 6 bases spanning the gap. The CDR3 coding sequence is TGTGCCAGCAGTTATCGCGTGAACACTGAAGCTTTCTTT. It yields the protein CASSYRVNTEAFF.

This chain joins TRBV5-1 and TRBJ2-1; 7 nucleotides line up with TRBD1. Germline CDR1 is SGHRS and CDR2 is YFSETQ. The CDR3 is 16 residues long. With V trimmed by 1 base and J by 5 bases, 9 bases remained unmatched. CDR3 residues: CASSLYQGVPNNEQFF. The CDR3 nucleotides are TGCGCCAGCAGCTTGTATCAGGGGGTCCCTAACAATGAGCAGTTCTTC.

This CDR3 reads CASSGILGGANNQPQHF. As DNA, the CDR3 is TGTGCCAGTAGTGGGATTCTCGGCGGGGCTAACAATCAGCCCCAGCATTTT. The chain recombines TRBV19 with TRBJ1-5; maybe TRBD1 (5 bases). Germline V gene sequence: CDR1 LNHDA, CDR2 SQIVND (reference sequence). The CDR3 loop spans 17 amino acids. Trimming removed 5 bases from V and 3 bases from J, with 20 bases in between.

The CDR3 here is CASSLDKTSYNTGELFF. CDR3 nucleotide sequence: TGTGCCAGCAGCTTAGACAAAACTAGCTACAACACCGGGGAGCTGTTTTTT. The rearrangement links TRBV7-6 to TRBJ2-2; D is possibly TRBD2 (6 bases). V was trimmed by 1 base and J by 2 bases, leaving 14 bases between them. Per germline, CDR1 SGHVS and CDR2 FNYEAQ. This CDR3 has 17 residues.

This clone was seen a single time. This sequence joins TRBV7-9 and TRBJ2-1, with 10 nucleotides matching TRBD2. CDR3 size: 15 residues. After removal of 3 bases from V and 9 bases from J, the junction contained 8 bases not matched to a gene. Germline-derived CDR1 and CDR2 are SEHNR and FQNEAQ (reference sequence). CDR3 DNA: TGTGCCAGCAGCTTTCCGGCTAGCGGGAGTGGTGAGCAGTTCTTC. It specifies CASSFPASGSGEQFF.